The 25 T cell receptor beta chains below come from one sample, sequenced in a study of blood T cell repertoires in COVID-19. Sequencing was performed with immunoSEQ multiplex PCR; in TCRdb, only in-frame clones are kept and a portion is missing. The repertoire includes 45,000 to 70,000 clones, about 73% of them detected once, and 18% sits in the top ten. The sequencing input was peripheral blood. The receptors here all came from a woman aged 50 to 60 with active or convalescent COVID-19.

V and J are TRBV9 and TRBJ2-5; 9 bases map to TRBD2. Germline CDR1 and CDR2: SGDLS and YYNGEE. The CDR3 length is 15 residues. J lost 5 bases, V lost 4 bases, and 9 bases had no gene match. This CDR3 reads CASSPGGRARETQYF. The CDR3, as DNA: TGTGCCAGCAGCCCCGGCGGGAGGGCCCGGGAGACCCAGTACTTC.

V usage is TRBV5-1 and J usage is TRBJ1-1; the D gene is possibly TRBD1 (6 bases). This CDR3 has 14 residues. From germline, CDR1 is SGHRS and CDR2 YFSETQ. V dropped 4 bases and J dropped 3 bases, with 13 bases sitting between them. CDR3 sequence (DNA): TGCGCCAGCAGCCAAGTAGGACAGCACACTGAAGCTTTCTTT. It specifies CASSQVGQHTEAFF.

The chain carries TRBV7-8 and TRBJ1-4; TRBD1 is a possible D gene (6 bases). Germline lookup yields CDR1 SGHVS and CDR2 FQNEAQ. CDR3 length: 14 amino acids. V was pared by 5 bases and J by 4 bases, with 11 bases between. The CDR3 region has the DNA TGTGCCAGCAGCCCCCGGGACAATAATGAAAAACTGTTTTTT. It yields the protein CASSPRDNNEKLFF.

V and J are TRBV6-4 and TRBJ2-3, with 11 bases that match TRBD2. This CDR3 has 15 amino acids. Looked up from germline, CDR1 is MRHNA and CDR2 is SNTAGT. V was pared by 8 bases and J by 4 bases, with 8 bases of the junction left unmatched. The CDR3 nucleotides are TGTGCCAGCTCCCAACTAGCGGGAGTGCCAGATACGCAGTATTTT. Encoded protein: CASSQLAGVPDTQYF.

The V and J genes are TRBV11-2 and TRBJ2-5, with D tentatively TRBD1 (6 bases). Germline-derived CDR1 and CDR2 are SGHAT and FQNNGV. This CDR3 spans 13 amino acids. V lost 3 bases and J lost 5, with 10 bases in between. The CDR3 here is CASSLGHVETQYF. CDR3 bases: TGTGCCAGCAGCTTGGGACATGTGGAGACCCAGTACTTC.

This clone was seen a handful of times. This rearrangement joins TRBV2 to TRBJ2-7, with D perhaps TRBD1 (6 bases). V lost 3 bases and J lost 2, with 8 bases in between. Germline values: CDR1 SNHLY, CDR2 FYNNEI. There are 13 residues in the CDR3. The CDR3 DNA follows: TGTGCCAGCAGTGACAGGGGCCCCTACGAGCAGTACTTC. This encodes CASSDRGPYEQYF.

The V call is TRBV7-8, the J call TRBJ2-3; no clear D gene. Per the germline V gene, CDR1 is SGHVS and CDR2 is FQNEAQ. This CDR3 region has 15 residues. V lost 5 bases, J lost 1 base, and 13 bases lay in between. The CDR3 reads CASSPKSLRTDTQYF. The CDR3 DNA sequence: TGTGCCAGCAGCCCCAAAAGCCTACGCACAGATACGCAGTATTTT.

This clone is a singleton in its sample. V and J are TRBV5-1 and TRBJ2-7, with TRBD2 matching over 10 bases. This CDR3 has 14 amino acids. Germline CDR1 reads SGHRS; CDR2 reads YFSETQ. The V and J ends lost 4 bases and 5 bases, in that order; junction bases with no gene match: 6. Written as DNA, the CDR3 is TGCGCCAGCAGCGGGGGACTAGCGATGCACGAGCAGTACTTC. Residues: CASSGGLAMHEQYF.

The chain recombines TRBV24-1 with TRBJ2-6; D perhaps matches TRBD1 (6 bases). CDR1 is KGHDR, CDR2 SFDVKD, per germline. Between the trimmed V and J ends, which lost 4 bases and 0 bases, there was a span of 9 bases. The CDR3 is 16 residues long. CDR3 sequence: CATSEGGNSGANVLTF. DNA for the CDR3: TGTGCCACCAGTGAAGGGGGAAACTCTGGGGCCAACGTCCTGACTTTC.

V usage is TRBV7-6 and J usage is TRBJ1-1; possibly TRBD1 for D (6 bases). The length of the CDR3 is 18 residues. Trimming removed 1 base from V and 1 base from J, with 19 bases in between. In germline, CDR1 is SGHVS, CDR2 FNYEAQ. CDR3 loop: CASSLGVVGQLENTEAFF. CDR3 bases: TGTGCCAGCAGCTTAGGTGTTGTAGGACAGCTGGAGAACACTGAAGCTTTCTTT.

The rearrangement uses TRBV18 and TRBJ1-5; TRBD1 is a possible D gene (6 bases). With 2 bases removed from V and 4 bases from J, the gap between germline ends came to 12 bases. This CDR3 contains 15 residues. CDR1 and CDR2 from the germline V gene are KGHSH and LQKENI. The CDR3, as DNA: TGTGCCAGCTCACCATCGAATACAGGGAATCAGCCCCAGCATTTT. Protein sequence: CASSPSNTGNQPQHF.

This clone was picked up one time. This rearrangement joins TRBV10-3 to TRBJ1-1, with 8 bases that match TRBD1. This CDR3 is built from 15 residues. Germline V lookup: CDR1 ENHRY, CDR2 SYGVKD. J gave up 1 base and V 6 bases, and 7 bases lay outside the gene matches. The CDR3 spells CAISFSTGANTEAFF. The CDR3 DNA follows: TGTGCCATCAGCTTTTCGACAGGGGCGAACACTGAAGCTTTCTTT.

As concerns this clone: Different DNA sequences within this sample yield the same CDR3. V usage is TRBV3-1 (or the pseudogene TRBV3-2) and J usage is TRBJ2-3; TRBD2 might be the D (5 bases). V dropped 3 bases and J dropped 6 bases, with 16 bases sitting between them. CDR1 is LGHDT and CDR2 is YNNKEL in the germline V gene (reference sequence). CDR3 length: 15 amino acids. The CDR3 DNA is TGTGCCAGCAGCCAGGCGGGCGGTCCTCGGGATACGCAGTATTTT. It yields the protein CASSQAGGPRDTQYF.

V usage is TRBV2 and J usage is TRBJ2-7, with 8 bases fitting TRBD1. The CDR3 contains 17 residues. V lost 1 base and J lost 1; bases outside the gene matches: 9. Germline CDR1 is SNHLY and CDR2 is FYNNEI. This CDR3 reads CASSEGLWTGTSYEQYF. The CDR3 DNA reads TGTGCCAGCAGTGAAGGTCTATGGACAGGGACATCCTACGAGCAGTACTTC.

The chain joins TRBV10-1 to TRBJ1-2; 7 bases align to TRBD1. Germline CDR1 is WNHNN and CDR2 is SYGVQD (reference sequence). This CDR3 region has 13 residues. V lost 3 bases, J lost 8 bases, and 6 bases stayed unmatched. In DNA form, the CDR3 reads TGCGCCAGCAGTGACAAAGGGGGCTTCGGCTACACCTTC. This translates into CASSDKGGFGYTF.

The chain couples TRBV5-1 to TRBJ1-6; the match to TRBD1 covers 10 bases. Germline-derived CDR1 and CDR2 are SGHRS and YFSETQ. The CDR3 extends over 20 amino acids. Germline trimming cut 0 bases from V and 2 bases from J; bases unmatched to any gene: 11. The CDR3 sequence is CASSLGVDRGCCPYNSPLHF. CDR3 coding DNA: TGCGCCAGCAGCTTGGGGGTGGACAGGGGGTGTTGCCCCTATAATTCACCCCTCCACTTT.

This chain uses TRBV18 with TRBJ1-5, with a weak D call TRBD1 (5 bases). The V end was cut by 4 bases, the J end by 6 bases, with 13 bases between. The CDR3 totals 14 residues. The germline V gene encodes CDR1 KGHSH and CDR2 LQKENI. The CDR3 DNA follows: TGTGCCAGCTCACTCGGGCGGGGCAGTCAGCCCCAGCATTTT. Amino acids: CASSLGRGSQPQHF. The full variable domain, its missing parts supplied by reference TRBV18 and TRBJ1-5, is NAGVMQNPRHLVRRRGQEARLRCSPMKGHSHVYWYRQLPEEGLKFMVYLQKENIIDESGMPKERFSAEFPKEGPSILRIQQVVRGDSAAYFCASSLGRGSQPQHFGDGTRLSIL.

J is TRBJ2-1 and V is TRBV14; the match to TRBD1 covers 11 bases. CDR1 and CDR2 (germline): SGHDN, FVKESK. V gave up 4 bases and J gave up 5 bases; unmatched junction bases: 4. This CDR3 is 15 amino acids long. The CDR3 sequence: CASSRLGQGDNEQFF. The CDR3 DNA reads TGTGCCAGCAGCCGGTTGGGACAGGGGGACAATGAGCAGTTCTTC.

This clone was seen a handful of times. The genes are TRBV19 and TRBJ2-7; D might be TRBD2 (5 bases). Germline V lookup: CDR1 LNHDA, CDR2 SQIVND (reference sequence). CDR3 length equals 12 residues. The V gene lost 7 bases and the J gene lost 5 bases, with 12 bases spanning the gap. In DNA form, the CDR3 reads TGTGCCAGTACCGGGTCGGGGAACGAGCAGTACTTC. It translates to CASTGSGNEQYF. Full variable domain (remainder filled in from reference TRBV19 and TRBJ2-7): DGGITQSPKYLFRKEGQNVTLSCEQNLNHDAMYWYRQDPGQGLRLIYYSQIVNDFQKGDIAEGYSVSREKKESFPLTVTSAQKNPTAFYLCASTGSGNEQYFGPGTRLTVT.

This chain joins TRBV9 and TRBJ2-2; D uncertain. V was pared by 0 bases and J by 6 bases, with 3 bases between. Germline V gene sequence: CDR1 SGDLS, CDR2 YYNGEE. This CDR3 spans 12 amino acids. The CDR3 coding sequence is TGTGCCAGCAGCGTAGTCTCCGGGGAGCTGTTTTTT. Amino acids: CASSVVSGELFF.

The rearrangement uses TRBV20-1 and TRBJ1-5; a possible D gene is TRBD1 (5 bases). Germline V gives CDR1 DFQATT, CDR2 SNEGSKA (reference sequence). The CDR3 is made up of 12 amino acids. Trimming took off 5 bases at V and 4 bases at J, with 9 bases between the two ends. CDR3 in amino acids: CSAGGANQPQHF. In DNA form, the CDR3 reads TGCAGTGCTGGTGGGGCAAATCAGCCCCAGCATTTT.

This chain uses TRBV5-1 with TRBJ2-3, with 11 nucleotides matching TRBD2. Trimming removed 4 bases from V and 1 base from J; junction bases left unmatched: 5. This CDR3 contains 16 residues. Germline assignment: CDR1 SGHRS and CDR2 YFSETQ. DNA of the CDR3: TGCGCCAGCAGCCTCCCACTAGCGGGAGGCACAGATACGCAGTATTTT. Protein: CASSLPLAGGTDTQYF.

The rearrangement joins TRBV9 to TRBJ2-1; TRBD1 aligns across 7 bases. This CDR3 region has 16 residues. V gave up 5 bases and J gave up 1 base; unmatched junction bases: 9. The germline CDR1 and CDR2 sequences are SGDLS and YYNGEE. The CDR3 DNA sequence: TGTGCCAGCAGTGCGACCGGGACAGCTTCCTACAATGAGCAGTTCTTC. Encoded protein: CASSATGTASYNEQFF.

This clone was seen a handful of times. The CDR3: CAIKKVGQLQETQYF. The DNA of the CDR3 is TGTGCCATAAAGAAGGTCGGACAGCTCCAAGAGACCCAGTACTTC. This chain links TRBV7-7 with TRBJ2-5; possibly TRBD1 for D (6 bases). Germline CDR1 reads SSHAT; CDR2 reads FNYEAQ (reference sequence). V lost 10 bases, J lost 1 base, and 19 bases lay in between. This CDR3 is built from 15 residues.

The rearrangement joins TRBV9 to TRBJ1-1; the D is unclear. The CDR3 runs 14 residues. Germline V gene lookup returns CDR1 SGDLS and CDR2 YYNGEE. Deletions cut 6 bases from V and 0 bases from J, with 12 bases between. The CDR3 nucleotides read TGTGCCAGCACACGAACCTCTATGAACACTGAAGCTTTCTTT. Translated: CASTRTSMNTEAFF. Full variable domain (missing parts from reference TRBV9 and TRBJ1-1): DSGVTQTPKHLITATGQRVTLRCSPRSGDLSVYWYQQSLDQGLQFLIQYYNGEERAKGNILERFSAQQFPDLHSELNLSSLELGDSALYFCASTRTSMNTEAFFGQGTRLTVV.